These 13 T cell receptor beta chains were all obtained from the same sample, sequenced in a study of blood T cells in healthy people across ages (dated by TCRdb to between 2014 and 2017). The library was obtained by 5' RACE. Sequencing instrument: Illumina HiSeq 2500. The second PCR ran for about 6 to 11 cycles and used a J-beta primer mix along with a sample-barcoded 5' primer. The raw public reads went through TCRdb reprocessing: fastp at Q25, MiXCR clone calling, in-frame beta chains kept. Here each entry gathers all rows of one CDR3 protein and keeps the most common genes and DNA. Present in this sample are some 900,000 distinct CDR3 sequences, roughly 43% of which were seen just once. Roughly 13% of the sample lies in the top ten. The sample was blood. The receptors shown here come from a man in his thirties or forties in good health.

A single count supports this clonotype. V usage is TRBV4-1 and J usage is TRBJ1-2; D may be TRBD1 (5 bases). Looked up from germline, CDR1 is MGHRA and CDR2 is YSYEKL. The CDR3 loop spans 14 amino acids. V lost 4 bases to trimming and J lost 3 bases, with 12 bases between them. CDR3 nucleotide sequence: TGCGCCAGCAGCCCGACAGACGCCGACTATGGCTACACCTTC. Translation gives CASSPTDADYGYTF.

The CDR3 loop reads CAGGTGGLKNIQYF. The CDR3 DNA reads as TGTGCCGGGGGGACGGGGGGCCTCAAAAACATTCAGTACTTC. The gene calls are TRBV30 and TRBJ2-4; possibly TRBD2 for D (7 bases). This CDR3 has 14 residues. V was clipped by 8 bases and J by 3 bases, with 17 bases between them. Germline V CDR1 and CDR2: GTSNPN, SVGIG (reference sequence).

The chain is built from TRBV5-1 and TRBJ2-5; D unresolved. From germline, CDR1 is SGHRS and CDR2 YFSETQ. V was shortened by 4 bases and J by 0 bases, with 10 bases between the two germline ends. The CDR3 is 14 residues long. The CDR3 is CASSPLQYQETQYF. The CDR3 coding sequence is TGCGCCAGCAGCCCCTTACAGTACCAAGAGACCCAGTACTTC.

This clonotype was observed a few times. This chain connects TRBV20-1 to TRBJ1-5; D is uncertain. V dropped 6 bases and J dropped 10 bases, with 13 bases sitting between them. From germline, CDR1 is DFQATT and CDR2 SNEGSKA (reference sequence). The CDR3 spans 11 residues. For the CDR3, the DNA is TGCAGTGCAGGACCTGGGGATCCCCAGCATTTT. It specifies CSAGPGDPQHF.

A few counts support this clonotype. V and J are TRBV12-3 or TRBV12-4 and TRBJ2-1; 7 bases match TRBD1. The ends lost 8 bases at V and 2 bases at J; junction bases unmatched: 6. This CDR3 is 14 amino acids long. CDR3 sequence (DNA): TGTGCCAGCGGAAAAGGGGGCACCTACAATGAGCAGTTCTTC. It is translated as CASGKGGTYNEQFF.

The chain is built from TRBV7-2 and TRBJ1-4; possible D gene TRBD1, 6 bases. The V and J ends lost 5 bases and 7 bases respectively, with 14 bases between them. Germline loops: CDR1 SGHTA, CDR2 FQGNSA. The CDR3 covers 14 residues. CDR3 coding DNA: TGTGCCAGCAGCCCGCAGGGGAAGAGTGAAAAACTGTTTTTT. It codes for CASSPQGKSEKLFF.

This clonotype has more than one count but fewer than ten. The chain couples TRBV4-3 to TRBJ2-1; D perhaps matches TRBD2 (5 bases). The V gene's germline CDR1 is LGHNA and CDR2 YSLEER. The CDR3 sequence is 15 residues long. Trimming took off 4 bases at V and 5 bases at J, with 15 bases between the two ends. The CDR3 loop reads CASSLHTGIDNEQFF. CDR3 nucleotide sequence: TGCGCCAGCAGCCTACACACCGGGATAGACAATGAGCAGTTCTTC.

This clonotype occurred once. The chain uses TRBV4-2 and TRBJ2-3; 12 bases fit TRBD2. The junction had 4 bases not matched to a gene; V was cut back by 0 bases and J by 0 bases. Germline V gene lookup returns CDR1 LGHNA and CDR2 YNFKEQ. This CDR3 spans 18 amino acids. DNA for the CDR3: TGTGCCAGCAGCCAAGACCTAGCGGGGGGGCAGAGCACAGATACGCAGTATTTT. It codes for CASSQDLAGGQSTDTQYF.

The rearrangement uses TRBV7-3 and TRBJ2-3, with unresolved D. V lost 2 bases and J 6 bases, leaving 15 bases between the germline ends. Germline-derived CDR1 and CDR2 are SGHTA and FQGTGA. The CDR3 extends over 15 amino acids. The CDR3 spells CASSLSGPVLDTQYF. In nucleotides, the CDR3 is TGTGCCAGCAGCTTATCGGGCCCTGTTTTGGATACGCAGTATTTT. The full variable domain, in which reference TRBV7-3 and TRBJ2-3 provide the parts outside the CDR3, is GAGVSQTPSNKVTEKGKYVELRCDPISGHTALYWYRQSLGQGPEFLIYFQGTGAADDSGLPNDRFFAVRPEGSVSTLKIQRTERGDSAVYLCASSLSGPVLDTQYFGPGTRLTVL.

The V call is TRBV20-1, the J call TRBJ2-7; D is unresolved. V gave up 3 bases and J gave up 0 bases, with 9 bases separating them. The CDR3 is 13 residues long. The germline CDR1 and CDR2 sequences are DFQATT and SNEGSKA (reference sequence). This chain's CDR3 is CSARTVSSYEQYF. In DNA form, the CDR3 reads TGCAGTGCTAGGACCGTGAGCTCCTACGAGCAGTACTTC.

This clonotype was picked up many times. V and J are TRBV12-3 or TRBV12-4 and TRBJ2-1; 12 bases line up with TRBD2. The V and J ends lost 4 bases and 4 bases, in that order; junction bases with no gene match: 2. The CDR3 extends over 15 amino acids. Written as DNA, the CDR3 is TGTGCCAGCAGTTACGGACTAGCGGGGTACAATGAGCAGTTCTTC. It yields the protein CASSYGLAGYNEQFF.

The CDR3 loop reads CASSQEQLRGNTIYF. CDR3 DNA: TGCGCCAGCAGCCAAGAGCAGTTAAGGGGAAACACCATATATTTT. V is TRBV4-1 and J is TRBJ1-3; D not certain. Germline values: CDR1 MGHRA, CDR2 YSYEKL. This CDR3 comprises 15 residues. Trimming left V 0 bases short and J 4 bases short, with 10 bases between.

J is TRBJ1-2 and V is TRBV5-5; possibly TRBD1 for D (6 bases). The germline V gene encodes CDR1 SGHKS and CDR2 YYEKEE (reference sequence). The CDR3 sequence is 17 residues long. V was trimmed by 1 base and J by 3 bases, leaving 19 bases between them. This CDR3 reads CASSLTSRGQDHYGYTF. CDR3 in DNA: TGTGCCAGCAGCTTGACTAGCAGGGGACAAGACCACTATGGCTACACCTTC.